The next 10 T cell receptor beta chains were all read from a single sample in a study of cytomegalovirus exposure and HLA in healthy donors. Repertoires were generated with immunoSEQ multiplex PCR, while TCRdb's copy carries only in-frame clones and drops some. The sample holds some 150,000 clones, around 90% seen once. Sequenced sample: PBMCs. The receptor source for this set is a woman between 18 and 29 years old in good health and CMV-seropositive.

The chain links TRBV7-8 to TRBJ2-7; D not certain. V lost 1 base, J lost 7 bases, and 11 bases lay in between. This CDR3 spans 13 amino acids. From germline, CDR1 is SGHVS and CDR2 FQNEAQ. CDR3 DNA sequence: TGTGCCAGCAGCTTAGGTACAGTCCGGGAGCAGTACTTC. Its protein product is CASSLGTVREQYF.

The CDR3 nucleotides read TGTGCCTGGGGACAGGGGGTCAATCAGCCCCAGCATTTT. It specifies CAWGQGVNQPQHF. The chain uses TRBV30 and TRBJ1-5; 10 bases fit TRBD1. The V and J ends lost 5 bases and 3 bases, in that order; junction bases with no gene match: 1. This CDR3 is 13 amino acids long. The germline CDR1 and CDR2 sequences are GTSNPN and SVGIG (reference sequence).

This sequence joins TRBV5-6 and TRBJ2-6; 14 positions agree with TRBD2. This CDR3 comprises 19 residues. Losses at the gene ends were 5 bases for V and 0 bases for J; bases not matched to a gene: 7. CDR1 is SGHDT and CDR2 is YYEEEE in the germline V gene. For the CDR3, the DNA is TGTGCCAGCAGAGGGGGGACTAGCGGGAGAAACTCTGGGGCCAACGTCCTGACTTTC. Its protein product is CASRGGTSGRNSGANVLTF.

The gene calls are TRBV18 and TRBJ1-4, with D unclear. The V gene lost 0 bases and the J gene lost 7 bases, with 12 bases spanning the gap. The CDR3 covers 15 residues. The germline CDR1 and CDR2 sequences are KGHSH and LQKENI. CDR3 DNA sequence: TGTGCCAGCTCACCACCCTCTGCGGGCGGTGAAAAACTGTTTTTT. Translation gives CASSPPSAGGEKLFF.

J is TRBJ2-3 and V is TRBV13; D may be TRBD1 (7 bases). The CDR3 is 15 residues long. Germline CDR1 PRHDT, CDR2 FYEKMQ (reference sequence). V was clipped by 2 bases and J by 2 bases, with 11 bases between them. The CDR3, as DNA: TGTGCCAGCAGCTTACAGGGGGAGGACACAGATACGCAGTATTTT. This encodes CASSLQGEDTDTQYF.

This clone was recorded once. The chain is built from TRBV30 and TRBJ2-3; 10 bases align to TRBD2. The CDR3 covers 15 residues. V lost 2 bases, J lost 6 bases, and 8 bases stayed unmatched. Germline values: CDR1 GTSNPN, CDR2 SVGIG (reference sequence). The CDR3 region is CAWSPGLAEMDTQYF. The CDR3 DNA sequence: TGTGCCTGGAGTCCAGGACTAGCGGAGATGGATACGCAGTATTTT.

In DNA form, the CDR3 reads TGTGCCACCAGCAGAGGACAGGGGGGAACCATATATTTT. Protein sequence: CATSRGQGGTIYF. The J gene is TRBJ1-3, the V gene TRBV15; 9 bases are a match to TRBD1. The J segment lost 10 bases and the V segment lost 1 base, leaving 2 bases of the junction unmatched. Germline values: CDR1 LNHNV, CDR2 YYDKDF (reference sequence). CDR3 length: 13 amino acids.

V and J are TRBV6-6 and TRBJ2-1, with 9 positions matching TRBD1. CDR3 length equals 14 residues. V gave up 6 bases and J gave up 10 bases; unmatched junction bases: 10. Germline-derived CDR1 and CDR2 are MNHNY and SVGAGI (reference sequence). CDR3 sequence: CASSPGTGSGEQFF. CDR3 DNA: TGTGCCAGCAGCCCCGGGACAGGGAGTGGAGAGCAGTTCTTC.

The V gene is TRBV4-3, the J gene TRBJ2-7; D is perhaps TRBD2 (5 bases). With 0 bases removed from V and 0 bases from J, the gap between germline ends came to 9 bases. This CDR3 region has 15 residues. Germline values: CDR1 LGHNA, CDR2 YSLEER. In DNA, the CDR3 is TGCGCCAGCAGCCAAGATCGCAGCGGCTCCTACGAGCAGTACTTC. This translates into CASSQDRSGSYEQYF.

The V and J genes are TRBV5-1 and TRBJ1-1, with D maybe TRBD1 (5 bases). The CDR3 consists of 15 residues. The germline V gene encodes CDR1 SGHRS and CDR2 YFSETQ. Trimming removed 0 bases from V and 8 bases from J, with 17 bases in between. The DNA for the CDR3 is TGCGCCAGCAGCTTGGCCGCGGATGGGGCAGGCGAAGCTTTCTTT. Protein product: CASSLAADGAGEAFF.